Below, one T cell receptor (beta chain) is given with its context. Its antigen is undetermined. Sequencing was performed with immunoSEQ multiplex PCR; in TCRdb, only in-frame clones are kept and a portion is missing. The table lists 180,000 or so clones, under 95% of them singletons. The sample originates from a study of T cell responses to AZD1222 COVID-19 vaccine. Study-wide results and caveats: Nearly half of spike-specific TCRs reportedly target variant regions that are unmutated in the B.1.351 and B.1.1.7 variants. Mostly white British, mostly female donors; authors suggested clonal diversity may be underestimated.

With V trimmed by 1 base and J by 3 bases, 13 bases remained unmatched. The germline gives CDR1 MGHRA, CDR2 YSYEKL. This CDR3 has 18 amino acids. The input for sequencing was peripheral blood, taken 28 days after the second AZD1222 dose. The receptor comes from an adult who received the AZD1222 COVID-19 vaccine. The V gene is TRBV4-1, the J gene TRBJ2-5, with 8 bases matching TRBD2. CDR3 in amino acids: CASSQGVIAGLGEETQYF. The DNA for the CDR3 is TGCGCCAGCAGCCAAGGAGTAATAGCGGGGCTGGGCGAAGAGACCCAGTACTTC.